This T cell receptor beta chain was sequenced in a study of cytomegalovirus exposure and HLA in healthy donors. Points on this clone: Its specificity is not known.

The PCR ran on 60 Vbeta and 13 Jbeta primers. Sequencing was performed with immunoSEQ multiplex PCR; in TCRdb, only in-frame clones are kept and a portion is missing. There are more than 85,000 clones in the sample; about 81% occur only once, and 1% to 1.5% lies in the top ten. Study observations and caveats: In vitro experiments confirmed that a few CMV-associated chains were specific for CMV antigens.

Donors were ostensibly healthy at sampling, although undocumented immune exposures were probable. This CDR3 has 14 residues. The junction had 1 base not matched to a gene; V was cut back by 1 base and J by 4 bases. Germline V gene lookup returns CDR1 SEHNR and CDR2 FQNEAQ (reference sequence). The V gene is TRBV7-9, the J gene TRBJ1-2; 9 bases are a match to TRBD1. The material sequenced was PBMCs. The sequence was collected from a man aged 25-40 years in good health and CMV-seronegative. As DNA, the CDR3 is TGTGCCAGCAGCTTAGGGGACAGGGCCTATGGCTACACCTTC. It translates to CASSLGDRAYGYTF.